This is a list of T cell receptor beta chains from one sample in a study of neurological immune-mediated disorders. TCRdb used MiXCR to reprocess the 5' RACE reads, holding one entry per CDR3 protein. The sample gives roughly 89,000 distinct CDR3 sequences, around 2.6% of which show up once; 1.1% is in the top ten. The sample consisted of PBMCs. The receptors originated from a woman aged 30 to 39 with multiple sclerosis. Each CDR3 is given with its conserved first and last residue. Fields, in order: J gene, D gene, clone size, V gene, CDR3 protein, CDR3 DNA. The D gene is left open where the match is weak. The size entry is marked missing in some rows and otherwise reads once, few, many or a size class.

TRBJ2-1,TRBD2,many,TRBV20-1,CSAASGRVPNEQFF,TGCAGTGCAGCTAGCGGGAGGGTCCCAAATGAGCAGTTCTTC
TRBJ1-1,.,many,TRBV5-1,CASRQEALNTEAFF,TGCGCCAGCAGGCAGGAGGCTCTGAACACTGAAGCTTTCTTT
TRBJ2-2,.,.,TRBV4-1,CASSQAQANTGELFF,TGCGCCAGCAGCCAAGCCCAGGCGAACACCGGGGAGCTGTTTTTT
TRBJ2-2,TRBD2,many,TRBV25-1,CASSVAGGTGELFF,TGTGCCAGCAGTGTAGCGGGAGGGACCGGGGAGCTGTTTTTT
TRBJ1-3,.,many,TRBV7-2,CASSLAVSGNTIYF,TGTGCCAGCAGCTTGGCAGTCTCTGGAAACACCATATATTTT
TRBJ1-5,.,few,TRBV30,CAWSRGDSNQPQHF,TGTGCCTGGTCAAGGGGGGATAGCAATCAGCCCCAGCATTTT
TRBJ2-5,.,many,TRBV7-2,CASSFVVGETQYF,TGTGCCAGCAGCTTTGTGGTTGGAGAGACCCAGTACTTC
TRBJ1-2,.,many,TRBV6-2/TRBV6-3,CASSLQARGYTF,TGTGCCAGCAGTCTCCAGGCGCGAGGCTACACCTTC
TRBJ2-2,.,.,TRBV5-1,CASEQGKYSGELFF,TGCGCCAGCGAGCAGGGAAAATACAGCGGGGAGCTGTTTTTT
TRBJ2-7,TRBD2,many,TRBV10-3,CAISAGAGARSGEQYF,TGTGCCATCAGTGCGGGTGCGGGAGCCCGCTCGGGCGAGCAGTACTTC
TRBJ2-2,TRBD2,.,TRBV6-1,CASGWGGNTGELFF,TGTGCCAGCGGCTGGGGGGGAAACACCGGGGAGCTGTTTTTT
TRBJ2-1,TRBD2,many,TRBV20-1,CSARSLAVSGINEQFF,TGCAGTGCTAGATCACTAGCGGTTAGTGGGATAAATGAGCAGTTCTTC
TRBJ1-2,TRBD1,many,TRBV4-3,CASSQSPGQGSSYGYTF,TGCGCCAGCAGCCAGTCACCGGGACAGGGGTCGAGCTATGGCTACACCTTC
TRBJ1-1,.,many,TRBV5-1,CASSLGERTGEAFF,TGCGCCAGCAGCTTGGGCGAGAGAACAGGTGAAGCTTTCTTT
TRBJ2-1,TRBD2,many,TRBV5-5,CASSSPGGSPYNEQFF,TGTGCCAGCAGCTCCCCGGGAGGGTCCCCCTACAATGAGCAGTTCTTC